Listed below are T cell receptor beta chains from one sample, sequenced in a study of T cells after posttransplantation cyclophosphamide. Sequencing was performed with immunoSEQ multiplex PCR; in TCRdb, only in-frame clones are kept and a portion is missing. This sample has about 4,300 clones, with 60% to 80% found just once. Source: PBMCs, taken less than 30 days after a stem cell transplant with posttransplant cyclophosphamide. The receptor set was obtained from a male patient aged 45-60 years who received an allogeneic stem cell transplant from an unrelated donor, was CMV-positive, and had acute GVHD only. Part of the T cells may come from the graft donor. CDR3s include the opening cysteine and the closing phenylalanine or tryptophan. The order of the fields is clone size, J gene, V gene, D gene, CDR3 protein, CDR3 DNA. D genes are given only for firm matches. A row's size may be missing; if present it is once, few, many or a size class.

clone size: NA
J gene: TRBJ2-7
V gene: TRBV11-2
D gene: TRBD1
CDR3 protein: CASSLLTGVSYEQYF
CDR3 DNA: TGTGCCAGCAGCTTATTGACAGGGGTTTCCTACGAGCAGTACTTC

clone size: medium-sized
J gene: TRBJ1-4
V gene: TRBV4-1
D gene: TRBD1
CDR3 protein: CASSQIQGVGEKLFF
CDR3 DNA: TGCGCCAGCAGCCAAATACAGGGGGTAGGTGAAAAACTGTTTTTT

clone size: NA
J gene: TRBJ2-2
V gene: TRBV4-2
D gene: NA
CDR3 protein: CASSQPAGGAGELFF
CDR3 DNA: TGTGCCAGCAGCCAACCCGCCGGAGGGGCCGGGGAGCTGTTTTTT

clone size: NA
J gene: TRBJ1-2
V gene: TRBV4-2
D gene: TRBD1
CDR3 protein: CASSQGQGGYDYGYTF
CDR3 DNA: TGTGCCAGCAGCCAGGGACAGGGGGGATACGACTATGGCTACACCTTC

clone size: few
J gene: TRBJ1-2
V gene: TRBV6-4
D gene: TRBD1
CDR3 protein: CASSDGQGSNYGYTF
CDR3 DNA: TGTGCCAGCAGTGACGGACAGGGATCTAACTATGGCTACACCTTC

clone size: NA
J gene: TRBJ1-1
V gene: TRBV6-4
D gene: NA
CDR3 protein: CASSAWEGDTEAFF
CDR3 DNA: TGTGCCAGCAGTGCCTGGGAAGGGGACACTGAAGCTTTCTTT

clone size: few
J gene: TRBJ2-1
V gene: TRBV11-2
D gene: TRBD1
CDR3 protein: CASSLVQGAFRVGNEQFF
CDR3 DNA: TGTGCCAGCAGCTTAGTACAGGGGGCGTTTAGGGTCGGCAATGAGCAGTTCTTC

clone size: NA
J gene: TRBJ2-1
V gene: TRBV9
D gene: NA
CDR3 protein: CASSVGLQSNEQFF
CDR3 DNA: TGTGCCAGCAGCGTAGGATTGCAGTCCAATGAGCAGTTCTTC

clone size: once
J gene: TRBJ2-2
V gene: TRBV28
D gene: NA
CDR3 protein: CASRMRTANTGELFF
CDR3 DNA: TGTGCCAGCCGAATGCGGACAGCGAACACCGGGGAGCTGTTTTTT

clone size: few
J gene: TRBJ1-1
V gene: TRBV28
D gene: NA
CDR3 protein: CASTVLPGGLNTEAFF
CDR3 DNA: TGTGCCAGCACCGTTTTGCCGGGGGGCTTGAACACTGAAGCTTTCTTT

clone size: NA
J gene: TRBJ2-7
V gene: TRBV27
D gene: NA
CDR3 protein: CASSLVQGNEQYF
CDR3 DNA: TGTGCCAGCAGTTTAGTACAGGGAAACGAGCAGTACTTC

clone size: NA
J gene: TRBJ2-2
V gene: TRBV4-3
D gene: TRBD2
CDR3 protein: CASSSGLAIGTGELFF
CDR3 DNA: TGCGCCAGCAGCTCCGGACTAGCGATTGGCACCGGGGAGCTGTTTTTT

clone size: NA
J gene: TRBJ1-2
V gene: TRBV2
D gene: NA
CDR3 protein: CASSVEVSSYGYTF
CDR3 DNA: TGTGCCAGCAGTGTTGAGGTTTCGAGCTATGGCTACACCTTC

clone size: once
J gene: TRBJ2-1
V gene: TRBV30
D gene: NA
CDR3 protein: CAWSVTRRAHNEQFF
CDR3 DNA: TGTGCCTGGAGTGTAACTAGGCGGGCACACAATGAGCAGTTCTTC

clone size: NA
J gene: TRBJ2-7
V gene: TRBV4-1
D gene: NA
CDR3 protein: CASSQEETGYEQYF
CDR3 DNA: TGCGCCAGCAGCCAAGAAGAGACAGGCTACGAGCAGTACTTC

clone size: NA
J gene: TRBJ2-1
V gene: TRBV18
D gene: TRBD1
CDR3 protein: CASSPRTGGYNEQFF
CDR3 DNA: TGTGCCAGCTCACCTCGGACAGGGGGCTACAATGAGCAGTTCTTC

clone size: NA
J gene: TRBJ1-1
V gene: TRBV7-9
D gene: NA
CDR3 protein: CASSLAIGGGHRNTEAFF
CDR3 DNA: TGTGCCAGCAGCTTAGCGATAGGTGGGGGACACAGGAACACTGAAGCTTTCTTT

clone size: NA
J gene: TRBJ2-1
V gene: TRBV28
D gene: TRBD1
CDR3 protein: CASSSTGESSYNEQFF
CDR3 DNA: TGTGCCAGCAGTTCGACAGGGGAAAGCTCCTACAATGAGCAGTTCTTC

clone size: NA
J gene: TRBJ2-5
V gene: TRBV29-1
D gene: NA
CDR3 protein: CSVEPLRGQETQYF
CDR3 DNA: TGCAGCGTTGAACCGCTACGCGGACAAGAGACCCAGTACTTC

clone size: NA
J gene: TRBJ1-1
V gene: TRBV14
D gene: NA
CDR3 protein: CASSQYEGSEAFF
CDR3 DNA: TGTGCCAGCAGCCAATACGAGGGCTCTGAAGCTTTCTTT

clone size: NA
J gene: TRBJ2-3
V gene: TRBV4-1
D gene: NA
CDR3 protein: CASSPLFLAEYTDTQYF
CDR3 DNA: TGCGCCAGCAGCCCATTATTTCTAGCAGAATACACAGATACGCAGTATTTT

clone size: NA
J gene: TRBJ2-1
V gene: TRBV6-1
D gene: TRBD2
CDR3 protein: CASSERGGNEQFF
CDR3 DNA: TGTGCCAGCAGTGAGCGGGGGGGGAATGAGCAGTTCTTC